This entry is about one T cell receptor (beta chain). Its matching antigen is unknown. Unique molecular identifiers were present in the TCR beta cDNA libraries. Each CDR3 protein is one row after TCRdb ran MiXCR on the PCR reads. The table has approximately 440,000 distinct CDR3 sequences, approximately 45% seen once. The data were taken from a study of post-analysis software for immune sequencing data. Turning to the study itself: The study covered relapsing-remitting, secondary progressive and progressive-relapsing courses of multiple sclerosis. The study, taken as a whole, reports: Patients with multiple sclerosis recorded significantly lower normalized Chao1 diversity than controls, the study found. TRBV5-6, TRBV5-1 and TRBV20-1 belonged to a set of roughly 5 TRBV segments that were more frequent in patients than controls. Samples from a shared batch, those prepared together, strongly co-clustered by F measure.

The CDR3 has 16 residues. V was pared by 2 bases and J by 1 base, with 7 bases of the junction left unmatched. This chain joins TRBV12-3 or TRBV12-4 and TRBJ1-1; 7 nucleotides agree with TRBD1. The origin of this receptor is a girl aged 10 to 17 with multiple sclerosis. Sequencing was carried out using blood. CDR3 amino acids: CASSLNRQGPNTEAFF. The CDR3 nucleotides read TGTGCCAGCAGTTTAAACAGACAGGGACCGAACACTGAAGCTTTCTTT.